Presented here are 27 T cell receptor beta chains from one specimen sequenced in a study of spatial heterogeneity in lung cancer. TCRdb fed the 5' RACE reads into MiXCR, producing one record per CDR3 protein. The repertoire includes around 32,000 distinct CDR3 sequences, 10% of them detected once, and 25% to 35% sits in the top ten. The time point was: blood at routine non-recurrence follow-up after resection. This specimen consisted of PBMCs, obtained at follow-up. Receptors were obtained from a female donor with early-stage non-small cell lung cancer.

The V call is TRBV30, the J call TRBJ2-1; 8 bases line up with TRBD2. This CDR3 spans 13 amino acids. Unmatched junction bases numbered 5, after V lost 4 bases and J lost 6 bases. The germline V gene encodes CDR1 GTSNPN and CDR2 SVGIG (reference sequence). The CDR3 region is CAWTRAGANEQFF. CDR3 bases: TGTGCCTGGACTAGAGCGGGGGCCAATGAGCAGTTCTTC. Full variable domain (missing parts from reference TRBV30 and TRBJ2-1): SQTIHQWPATLVQPVGSPLSLECTVEGTSNPNLYWYRQAAGRGLQLLFYSVGIGQISSEVPQNLSASRPQDRQFILSSKKLLLSDSGFYLCAWTRAGANEQFFGPGTRLTVL.

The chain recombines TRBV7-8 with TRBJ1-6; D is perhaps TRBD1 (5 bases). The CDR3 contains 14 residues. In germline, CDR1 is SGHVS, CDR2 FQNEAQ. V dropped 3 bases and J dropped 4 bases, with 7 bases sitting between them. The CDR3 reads CASSFRQYNSPLHF. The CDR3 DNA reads TGTGCCAGCAGCTTTCGACAGTATAATTCACCCCTCCACTTT.

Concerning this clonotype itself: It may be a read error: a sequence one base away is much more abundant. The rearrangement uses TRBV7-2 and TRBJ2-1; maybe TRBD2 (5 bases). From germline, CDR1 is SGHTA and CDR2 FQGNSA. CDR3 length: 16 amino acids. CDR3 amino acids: CDSSLSSGSSYNEQFF. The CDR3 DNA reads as TGTGACAGCAGCTTATCATCGGGGAGCTCCTACAATGAGCAGTTCTTC.

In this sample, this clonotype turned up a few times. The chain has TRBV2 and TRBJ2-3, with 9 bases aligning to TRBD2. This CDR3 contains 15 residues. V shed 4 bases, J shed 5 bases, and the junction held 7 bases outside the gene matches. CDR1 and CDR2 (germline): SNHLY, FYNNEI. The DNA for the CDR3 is TGTGCCAGCAGTGGGCAAACACTAGCGGGAGATACGCAGTATTTT. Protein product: CASSGQTLAGDTQYF.

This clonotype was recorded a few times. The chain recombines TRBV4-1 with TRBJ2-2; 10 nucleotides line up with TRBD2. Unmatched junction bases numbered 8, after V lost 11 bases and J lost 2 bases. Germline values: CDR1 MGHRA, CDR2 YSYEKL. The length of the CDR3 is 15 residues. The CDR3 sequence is CAAESSGGNTGELFF. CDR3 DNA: TGCGCCGCAGAATCTAGCGGGGGCAACACCGGGGAGCTGTTTTTT.

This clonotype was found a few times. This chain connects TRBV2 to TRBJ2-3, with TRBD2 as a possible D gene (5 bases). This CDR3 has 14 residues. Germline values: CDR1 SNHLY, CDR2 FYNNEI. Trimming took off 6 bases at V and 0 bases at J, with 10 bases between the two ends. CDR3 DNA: TGTGCCAGCAGCCGGACTGTTAGCACAGATACGCAGTATTTT. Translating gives CASSRTVSTDTQYF.

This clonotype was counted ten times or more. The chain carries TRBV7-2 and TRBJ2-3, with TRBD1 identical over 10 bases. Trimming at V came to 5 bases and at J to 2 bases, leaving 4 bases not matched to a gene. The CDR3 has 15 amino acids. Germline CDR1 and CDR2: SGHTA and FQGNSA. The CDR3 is CASSPGQGYTDTQYF. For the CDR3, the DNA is TGTGCCAGCAGCCCGGGACAGGGGTACACAGATACGCAGTATTTT.

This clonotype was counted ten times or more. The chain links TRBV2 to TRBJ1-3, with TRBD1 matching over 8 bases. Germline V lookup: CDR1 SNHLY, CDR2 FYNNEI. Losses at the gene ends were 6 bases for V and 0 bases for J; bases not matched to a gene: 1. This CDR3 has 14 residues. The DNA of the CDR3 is TGTGCCAGCAGACAGGGGGGCTCTGGAAACACCATATATTTT. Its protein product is CASRQGGSGNTIYF.

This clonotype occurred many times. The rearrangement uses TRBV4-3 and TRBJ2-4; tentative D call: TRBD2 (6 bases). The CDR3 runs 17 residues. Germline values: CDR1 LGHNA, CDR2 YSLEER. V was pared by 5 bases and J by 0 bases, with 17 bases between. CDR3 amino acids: CASSRGPSGGAKNIQYF. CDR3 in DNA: TGCGCCAGCAGCAGGGGACCTTCCGGGGGAGCCAAAAACATTCAGTACTTC.

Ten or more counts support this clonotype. The CDR3 DNA reads as TGCAGCGTTGAGAGGTACACCGGGGAGCTGTTTTTT. This encodes CSVERYTGELFF. The V call is TRBV29-1, the J call TRBJ2-2; D is unclear. CDR1 is SQVTM and CDR2 is ANQGSEA in the germline V gene. Trimming removed 3 bases from V and 3 bases from J, with 5 bases in between. The CDR3 is 12 residues long.

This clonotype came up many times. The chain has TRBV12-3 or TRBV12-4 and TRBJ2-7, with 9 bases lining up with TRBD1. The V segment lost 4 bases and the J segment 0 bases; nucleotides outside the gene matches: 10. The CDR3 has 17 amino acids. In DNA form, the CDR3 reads TGTGCCAGCAGTTCTGGGGACAGGGCACTGTACTCCTACGAGCAGTACTTC. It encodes CASSSGDRALYSYEQYF.

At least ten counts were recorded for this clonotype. In DNA, the CDR3 is TGTGCCTGGAGATTCGGTCTGAACACTGAAGCTTTCTTT. Its protein product is CAWRFGLNTEAFF. The chain has TRBV30 and TRBJ1-1, with D uncertain. The V gene lost 3 bases and the J gene lost 0 bases, with 8 bases spanning the gap. Germline V gives CDR1 GTSNPN, CDR2 SVGIG (reference sequence). The CDR3 is 13 residues long. Complete variable domain (other parts from reference TRBV30 and TRBJ1-1): SQTIHQWPATLVQPVGSPLSLECTVEGTSNPNLYWYRQAAGRGLQLLFYSVGIGQISSEVPQNLSASRPQDRQFILSSKKLLLSDSGFYLCAWRFGLNTEAFFGQGTRLTVV.

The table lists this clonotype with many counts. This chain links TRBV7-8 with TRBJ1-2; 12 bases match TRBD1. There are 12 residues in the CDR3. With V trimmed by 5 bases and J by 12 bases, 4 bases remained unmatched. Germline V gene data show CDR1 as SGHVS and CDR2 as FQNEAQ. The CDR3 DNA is TGTGCCAGCAGCCCCGGGACAGGGGGCCACACCTTC. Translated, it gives CASSPGTGGHTF.

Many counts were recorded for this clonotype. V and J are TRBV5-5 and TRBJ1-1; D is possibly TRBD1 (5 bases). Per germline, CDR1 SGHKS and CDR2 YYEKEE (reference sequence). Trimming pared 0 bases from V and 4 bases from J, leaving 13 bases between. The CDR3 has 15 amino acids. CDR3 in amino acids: CASSLGGMGGTEAFF. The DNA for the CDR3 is TGTGCCAGCAGCTTGGGGGGCATGGGAGGCACTGAAGCTTTCTTT.

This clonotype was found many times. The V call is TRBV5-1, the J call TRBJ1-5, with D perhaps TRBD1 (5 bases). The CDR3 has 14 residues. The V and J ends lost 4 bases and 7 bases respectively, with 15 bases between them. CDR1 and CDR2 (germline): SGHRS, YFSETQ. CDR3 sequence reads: CASSPGPGGQPQHF. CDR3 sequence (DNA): TGCGCCAGCAGCCCGGGCCCGGGGGGGCAGCCCCAGCATTTT.

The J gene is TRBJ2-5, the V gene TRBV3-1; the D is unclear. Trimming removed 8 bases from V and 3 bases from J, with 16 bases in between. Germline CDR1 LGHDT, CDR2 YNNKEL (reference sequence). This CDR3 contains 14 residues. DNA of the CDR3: TGTGCCAGCTCACCGTGGGTAGGAAAAGAGACCCAGTACTTC. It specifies CASSPWVGKETQYF.

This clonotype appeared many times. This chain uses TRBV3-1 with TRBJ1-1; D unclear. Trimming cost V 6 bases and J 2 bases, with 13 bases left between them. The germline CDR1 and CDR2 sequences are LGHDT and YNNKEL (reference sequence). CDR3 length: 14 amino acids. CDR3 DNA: TGTGCCAGCAGGCGGACCGGACCCAACACTGAAGCTTTCTTT. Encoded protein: CASRRTGPNTEAFF. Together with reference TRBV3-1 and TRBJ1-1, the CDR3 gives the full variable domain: DTAVSQTPKYLVTQMGNDKSIKCEQNLGHDTMYWYKQDSKKFLKIMFSYNNKELIINETVPNRFSPKSPDKAHLNLHINSLELGDSAVYFCASRRTGPNTEAFFGQGTRLTVV.

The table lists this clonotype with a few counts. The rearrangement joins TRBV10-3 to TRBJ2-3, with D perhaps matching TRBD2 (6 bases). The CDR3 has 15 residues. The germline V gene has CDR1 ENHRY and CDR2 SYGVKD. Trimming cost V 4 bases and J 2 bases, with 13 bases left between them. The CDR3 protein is CAISGHTGVTDTQYF. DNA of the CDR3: TGTGCCATCAGTGGGCACACGGGGGTCACAGATACGCAGTATTTT.

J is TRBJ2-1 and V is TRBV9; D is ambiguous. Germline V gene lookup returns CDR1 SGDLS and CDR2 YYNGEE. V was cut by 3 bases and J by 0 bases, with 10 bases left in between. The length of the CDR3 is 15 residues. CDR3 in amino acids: CASSGKESSYNEQFF. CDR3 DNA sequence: TGTGCCAGCAGCGGAAAGGAGAGCTCCTACAATGAGCAGTTCTTC.

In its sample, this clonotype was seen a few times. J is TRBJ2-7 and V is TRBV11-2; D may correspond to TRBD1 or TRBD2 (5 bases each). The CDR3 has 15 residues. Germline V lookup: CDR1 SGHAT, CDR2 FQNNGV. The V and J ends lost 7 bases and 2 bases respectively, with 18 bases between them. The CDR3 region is CASTPERGWAYEQYF. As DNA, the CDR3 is TGTGCCAGCACCCCTGAGAGGGGTTGGGCCTACGAGCAGTACTTC.

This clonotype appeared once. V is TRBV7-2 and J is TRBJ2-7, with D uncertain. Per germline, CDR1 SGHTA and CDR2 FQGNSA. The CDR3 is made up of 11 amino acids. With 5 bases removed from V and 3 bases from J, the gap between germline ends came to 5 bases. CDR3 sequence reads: CASSRHYEQYF. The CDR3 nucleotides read TGTGCCAGCAGCCGTCACTACGAGCAGTACTTC.

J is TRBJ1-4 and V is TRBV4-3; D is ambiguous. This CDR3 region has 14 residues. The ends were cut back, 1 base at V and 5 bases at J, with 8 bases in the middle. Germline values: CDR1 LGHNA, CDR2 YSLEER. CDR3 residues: CASSQGTVNEKLFF. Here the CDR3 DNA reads TGCGCCAGCAGCCAAGGGACCGTCAATGAAAAACTGTTTTTT.

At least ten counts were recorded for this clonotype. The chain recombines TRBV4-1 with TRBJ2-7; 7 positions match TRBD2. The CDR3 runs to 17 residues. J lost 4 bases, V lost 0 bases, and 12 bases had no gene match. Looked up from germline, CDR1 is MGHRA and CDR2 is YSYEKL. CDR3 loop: CASSQDGAFGGGYEQYF. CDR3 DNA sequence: TGCGCCAGCAGCCAAGATGGCGCTTTTGGCGGGGGTTACGAGCAGTACTTC.

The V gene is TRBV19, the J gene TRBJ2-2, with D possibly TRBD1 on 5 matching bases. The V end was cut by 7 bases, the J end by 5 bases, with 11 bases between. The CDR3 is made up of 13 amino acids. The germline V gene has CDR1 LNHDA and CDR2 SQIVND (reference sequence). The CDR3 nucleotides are TGTGCCAGTACGAAGGGGTTGACCGGGGAGCTGTTTTTT. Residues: CASTKGLTGELFF. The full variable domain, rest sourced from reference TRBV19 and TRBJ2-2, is DGGITQSPKYLFRKEGQNVTLSCEQNLNHDAMYWYRQDPGQGLRLIYYSQIVNDFQKGDIAEGYSVSREKKESFPLTVTSAQKNPTAFYLCASTKGLTGELFFGEGSRLTVL.

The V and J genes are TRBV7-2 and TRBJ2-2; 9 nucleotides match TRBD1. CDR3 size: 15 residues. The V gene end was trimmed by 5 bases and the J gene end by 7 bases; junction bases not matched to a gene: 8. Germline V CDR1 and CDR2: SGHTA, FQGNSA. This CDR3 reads CASSGGTGSGGELFF. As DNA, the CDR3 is TGTGCCAGCAGCGGCGGGACAGGGTCTGGCGGGGAGCTGTTTTTT.

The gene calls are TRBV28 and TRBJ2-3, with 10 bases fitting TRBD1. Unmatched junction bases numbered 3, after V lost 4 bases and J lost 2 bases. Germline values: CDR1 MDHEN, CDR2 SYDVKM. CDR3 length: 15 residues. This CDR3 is CASSSGQGVTDTQYF. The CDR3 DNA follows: TGTGCCAGCAGTTCTGGACAGGGGGTCACAGATACGCAGTATTTT.

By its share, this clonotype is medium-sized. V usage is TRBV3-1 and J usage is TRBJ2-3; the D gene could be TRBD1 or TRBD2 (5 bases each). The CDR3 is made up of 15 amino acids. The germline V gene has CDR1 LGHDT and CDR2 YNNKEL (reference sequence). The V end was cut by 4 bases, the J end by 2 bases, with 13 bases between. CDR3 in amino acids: CASSLPGPSTDTQYF. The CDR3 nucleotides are TGTGCCAGCAGCCTCCCGGGACCATCCACAGATACGCAGTATTTT.